The 15 T cell receptor beta chains reported below all come from one sample, sequenced in a study of blood T cell repertoires in COVID-19 (dated by TCRdb to about 2020). Library preparation used the immunoSEQ multiplex PCR assay. In TCRdb, the immuneACCESS table is reduced to in-frame sequences with V and J assigned. These tables do not hold every clone; where another copy was compared, an unresolved V gene accounts for under half, and the others remain unexplained. The sample data list around 290,000 clones, and about nine tenths of these were observed just once. Clones ranked in the top ten supply 1.5% to 2% of the sample. Sequenced material: PBMCs or T cells enriched from blood (not recorded which). Source of these receptors: a woman in her 40s who had recovered from COVID-19.

V gene TRBV6-5 combines with J gene TRBJ1-2; perhaps TRBD1 as D (6 bases). Per germline, CDR1 MNHEY and CDR2 SVGAGI. The CDR3 extends over 12 amino acids. V was cut by 5 bases and J by 7 bases, with 11 bases left in between. This chain's CDR3 is CASSRGYGGYTF. Written as DNA, the CDR3 is TGTGCCAGCAGTAGGGGGTATGGTGGCTACACCTTC.

The chain uses TRBV2 and TRBJ2-7; 7 positions match TRBD1. V was pared by 2 bases and J by 3 bases, with 1 base of the junction left unmatched. CDR3 length: 13 residues. Germline assignment: CDR1 SNHLY and CDR2 FYNNEI. CDR3 DNA: TGTGCCAGCAGTGAACAGGGGGTCTACGAGCAGTACTTC. It specifies CASSEQGVYEQYF.

J is TRBJ2-7 and V is TRBV27, with D unresolved. V lost 3 bases and J 0 bases, leaving 6 bases between the germline ends. CDR3 length equals 13 residues. The germline V gene encodes CDR1 MNHEY and CDR2 SMNVEV (reference sequence). The DNA of the CDR3 is TGTGCCAGCAGTTTTGACACCTCCTACGAGCAGTACTTC. Translated, it gives CASSFDTSYEQYF.

This clone came up a few times. V is TRBV10-3 and J is TRBJ1-1; D gene unclear. The CDR3 runs to 13 residues. Germline loops: CDR1 ENHRY, CDR2 SYGVKD. Trimming pared 4 bases from V and 1 base from J, leaving 7 bases between. The CDR3, as DNA: TGTGCCATCAGTGGTCAGGAGAACACTGAAGCTTTCTTT. It yields the protein CAISGQENTEAFF.

A few counts support this clone. The CDR3 DNA reads as TGTGCCAGCAGCTCCCGACCGGGACAGGCTCACAATGAGCAGTTCTTC. Protein product: CASSSRPGQAHNEQFF. The chain is built from TRBV7-9 and TRBJ2-1, with TRBD1 identical over 8 bases. Germline V CDR1 and CDR2: SEHNR, FQNEAQ (reference sequence). This CDR3 is built from 16 residues. Trimming took 4 bases from V and 5 from J; bases not matched to a gene: 10.

The gene calls are TRBV9 and TRBJ1-2; D is perhaps TRBD1 (6 bases). The germline V gene has CDR1 SGDLS and CDR2 YYNGEE. V was pared by 3 bases and J by 7 bases, with 13 bases between. This CDR3 contains 13 residues. CDR3 coding DNA: TGTGCCAGCAGCGGATCTGACAGGATTGGCTACACCTTC. It specifies CASSGSDRIGYTF.

This clone was found once. The chain couples TRBV19 to TRBJ1-5; possible D gene TRBD1, 5 bases. The CDR3 has 16 amino acids. V was trimmed by 3 bases and J by 6 bases, leaving 18 bases between them. CDR1 is LNHDA, CDR2 SQIVND, per germline (reference sequence). CDR3 residues: CASSIRRGDFSQPQHF. The CDR3 DNA is TGTGCCAGTAGTATTCGTCGTGGGGACTTTTCTCAGCCCCAGCATTTT.

The chain recombines TRBV2 with TRBJ1-6, with D uncertain. The CDR3 covers 13 residues. Germline CDR1 SNHLY, CDR2 FYNNEI. Trimming took off 6 bases at V and 4 bases at J, with 7 bases between the two ends. In DNA, the CDR3 is TGTGCCAGCAGCCGGGGTTATAATTCACCCCTCCACTTT. It codes for CASSRGYNSPLHF.

The chain is built from TRBV6-5 and TRBJ2-2, with TRBD2 matching 10 bases. The trim removed 2 bases at V and 6 bases at J, leaving 3 bases unmatched. The CDR3 sequence is 15 residues long. Looked up from germline, CDR1 is MNHEY and CDR2 is SVGAGI. CDR3 residues: CASSYNLAGAGELFF. The DNA of the CDR3 is TGTGCCAGCAGTTACAATCTAGCGGGAGCCGGGGAGCTGTTTTTT.

The chain is built from TRBV3-1 (or the pseudogene TRBV3-2) and TRBJ1-1, with D hard to call. The CDR3 consists of 12 residues. V lost 1 base and J lost 7, with 7 bases in between. Germline assignment: CDR1 LGHDT and CDR2 YNNKEL (reference sequence). The DNA for the CDR3 is TGTGCCAGCAGCCAAGTACCAGGTGAAGCTTTCTTT. Encoded protein: CASSQVPGEAFF.

The rearrangement joins TRBV7-9 to TRBJ2-7; D is unresolved. Germline V gene data show CDR1 as SEHNR and CDR2 as FQNEAQ (reference sequence). Trimming took off 5 bases at V and 0 bases at J, with 5 bases between the two ends. This CDR3 contains 12 residues. As DNA, the CDR3 is TGTGCCAGCAGCCCGTCCTCCTACGAGCAGTACTTC. It is translated as CASSPSSYEQYF.

Written as DNA, the CDR3 is TGTGCCAGCAGCTTAGAGCCGCGGACTGTGATCGGTTCCTCTACGCAGTATTTT. Amino acids: CASSLEPRTVIGSSTQYF. The rearrangement uses TRBV13 and TRBJ2-3; TRBD2 is a possible D gene (5 bases). The CDR3 consists of 18 residues. The germline V gene encodes CDR1 PRHDT and CDR2 FYEKMQ (reference sequence). Trimming left V 1 base short and J 8 bases short, with 25 bases between.

This clone was detected only a few times. The V call is TRBV2, the J call TRBJ2-3, with D perhaps TRBD1 (6 bases). CDR3 length: 14 residues. V lost 11 bases and J 0 bases, leaving 15 bases between the germline ends. Germline V gene sequence: CDR1 SNHLY, CDR2 FYNNEI. The CDR3 DNA reads TGTGCCTCCCAGGGGTGGACCAGCACAGATACGCAGTATTTT. Residues: CASQGWTSTDTQYF.

This chain connects TRBV30 to TRBJ2-5; the D is unclear. V lost 2 bases and J 5 bases, leaving 6 bases between the germline ends. CDR1 and CDR2 from the germline V gene are GTSNPN and SVGIG (reference sequence). The length of the CDR3 is 11 residues. The CDR3 coding sequence is TGTGCCTGGAGTCACGGGGAGACCCAGTACTTC. Protein sequence: CAWSHGETQYF.

This clone was counted once. This sequence joins TRBV6-1 and TRBJ2-1; 13 nucleotides match TRBD2. There are 18 residues in the CDR3. After removal of 4 bases from V and 8 bases from J, the junction contained 14 bases not matched to a gene. Germline V gives CDR1 MNHNS, CDR2 SASEGT. CDR3 nucleotides: TGTGCCAGCAGTGCCCTTAAGGGACTAGCGGGACTAGGTGATGAGCAGTTCTTC. Amino acids: CASSALKGLAGLGDEQFF.